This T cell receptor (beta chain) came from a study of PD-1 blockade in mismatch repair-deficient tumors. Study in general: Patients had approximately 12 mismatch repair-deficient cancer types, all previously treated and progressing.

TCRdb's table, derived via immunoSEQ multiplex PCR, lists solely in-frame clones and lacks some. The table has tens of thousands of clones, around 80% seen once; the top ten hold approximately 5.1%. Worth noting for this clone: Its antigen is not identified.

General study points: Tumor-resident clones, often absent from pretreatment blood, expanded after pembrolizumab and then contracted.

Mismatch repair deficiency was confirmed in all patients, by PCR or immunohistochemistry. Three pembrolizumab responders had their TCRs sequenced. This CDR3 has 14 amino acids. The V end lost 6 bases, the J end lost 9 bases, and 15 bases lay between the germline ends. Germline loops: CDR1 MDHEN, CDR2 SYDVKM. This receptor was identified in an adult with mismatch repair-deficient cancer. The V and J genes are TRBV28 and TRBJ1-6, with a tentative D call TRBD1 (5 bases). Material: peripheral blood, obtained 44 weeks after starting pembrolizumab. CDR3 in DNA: TGTGCCAGCAGGGGGGGTAAGGGACTTTCACCCCTCCACTTT. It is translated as CASRGGKGLSPLHF.